The 12 T cell receptor beta chains below were found in one sample sequenced in a study of beta chain features in type 1 diabetes. All of the isolated RNA was reverse transcribed, so expressed TCRB transcripts were sequenced. Clones were sequenced by immunoSEQ multiplex PCR, and TCRdb holds only the in-frame ones, with some missing. The sample lists about 150,000 clones; approximately 10% were seen once. The sequenced sample consisted of central memory CD4+ T cells from blood. All receptors come from a man between 18 and 29 years old in good health.

The chain uses TRBV5-6 and TRBJ1-2, with 7 bases aligning to TRBD1. With V trimmed by 2 bases and J by 5 bases, 21 bases remained unmatched. The length of the CDR3 is 19 residues. CDR1 and CDR2 (germline): SGHDT, YYEEEE. The CDR3 sequence: CASSFTGASGGRFRYGYTF. CDR3 in DNA: TGTGCCAGCAGCTTCACAGGGGCTTCCGGAGGAAGATTTAGGTATGGCTACACCTTC.

Details on this clone: At one boundary the junction diverges from the germline segment, which might be a read error. The V gene is TRBV20-1, the J gene TRBJ2-7, with 9 bases aligning to TRBD1. CDR1 is DFQATT and CDR2 is SNEGSKA in the germline V gene (reference sequence). This CDR3 comprises 11 residues. CDR3 nucleotides: TGCAGTGTGGACAGGGGACGGTCCGGGGTCTTC. Protein: CSVDRGRSGVF.

This clone has only a few counts. V usage is TRBV9 and J usage is TRBJ2-3; unclear D gene. The CDR3 consists of 15 residues. Looked up from germline, CDR1 is SGDLS and CDR2 is YYNGEE. Trimming took 0 bases from V and 2 from J, leaving 10 bases between them. The CDR3 loop is CASSVGYGLTDTQYF. The CDR3 bases are TGTGCCAGCAGCGTAGGTTACGGTCTCACAGATACGCAGTATTTT.

The V gene is TRBV6-5, the J gene TRBJ1-1, with TRBD1 identical over 7 bases. J was trimmed by 5 bases and V by 6 bases; bases with no gene match: 9. Germline CDR1 and CDR2: MNHEY and SVGAGI. The CDR3 length is 14 residues. Here the CDR3 DNA reads TGTGCCAGCAGACAAAGACAGGGATATACTGAAGCTTTCTTT. This translates into CASRQRQGYTEAFF.

This clone has a handful of counts. V gene TRBV7-9 combines with J gene TRBJ1-2, with D possibly being TRBD1 (6 bases). The V end lost 2 bases, the J end lost 1 base, and 14 bases lay between the germline ends. The length of the CDR3 is 16 residues. Germline CDR1 reads SEHNR; CDR2 reads FQNEAQ (reference sequence). CDR3 in amino acids: CASSLTTGARNYGYTF. CDR3 nucleotide sequence: TGTGCCAGCAGCTTAACGACAGGCGCCCGTAACTATGGCTACACCTTC.

The chain recombines TRBV29-1 with TRBJ2-5, with D hard to call. Germline CDR1 SQVTM, CDR2 ANQGSEA. V lost 7 bases and J lost 5, with 14 bases in between. The CDR3 totals 12 residues. CDR3 in DNA: TGCAGCGGGGCCCATGTAGGGGAGACCCAGTACTTC. Protein: CSGAHVGETQYF.

Many counts were recorded for this clone. The V call is TRBV29-1, the J call TRBJ1-1; 7 positions match TRBD1. CDR1 and CDR2 from the germline V gene are SQVTM and ANQGSEA. The ends lost 7 bases at V and 1 base at J; junction bases unmatched: 6. The CDR3 consists of 13 residues. The DNA for the CDR3 is TGCAGCGCCGCGGGACAGCCGAACACTGAAGCTTTCTTT. Its protein is CSAAGQPNTEAFF. Full variable domain (rest looked up from reference TRBV29-1 and TRBJ1-1): SAVISQKPSRDICQRGTSLTIQCQVDSQVTMMFWYRQQPGQSLTLIATANQGSEATYESGFVIDKFPISRPNLTFSTLTVSNMSPEDSSIYLCSAAGQPNTEAFFGQGTRLTVV.

This clone was counted only a few times. The rearrangement joins TRBV5-4 to TRBJ2-5, with 8 bases that match TRBD2. The germline V gene has CDR1 SGHNT and CDR2 YYREEE (reference sequence). CDR3 size: 15 residues. V trimming: 3 bases; J trimming: 2 bases; junction bases outside the gene matches: 6. As DNA, the CDR3 is TGTGCCAGCAGCTGGGGGACTAGGGAGCAAGAGACCCAGTACTTC. Its protein product is CASSWGTREQETQYF.

V is TRBV6-5 and J is TRBJ2-5; D possibly corresponds to TRBD1 (5 bases). CDR1 and CDR2 (germline): MNHEY, SVGAGI. The ends were cut back, 2 bases at V and 5 bases at J, with 12 bases in the middle. CDR3 size: 14 residues. The CDR3 spells CASSYRGHGETQYF. Here the CDR3 DNA reads TGTGCCAGCAGTTACAGGGGCCACGGGGAGACCCAGTACTTC.

The V and J genes are TRBV29-1 and TRBJ1-1; a weak D match, TRBD1 (6 bases). Trimming stripped 4 bases from V and 1 base from J, with 13 bases between. CDR3 length equals 14 residues. Germline loops: CDR1 SQVTM, CDR2 ANQGSEA. Written as DNA, the CDR3 is TGCAGCGTTGGAGGGGGGCTCGGGAACACTGAAGCTTTCTTT. It specifies CSVGGGLGNTEAFF.

This clone was picked up a small number of times. The J gene is TRBJ1-2, the V gene TRBV7-2; perhaps TRBD1 as D (6 bases). This CDR3 region has 13 residues. The V gene's germline CDR1 is SGHTA and CDR2 FQGNSA. Trimming took 5 bases from V and 7 from J, leaving 14 bases between them. This chain's CDR3 is CASSRTGLAGYTF. In DNA form, the CDR3 reads TGTGCCAGCAGCCGCACAGGGTTAGCTGGCTACACCTTC.

This clone was counted between two and nine times. This chain links TRBV2 with TRBJ1-1; 9 bases line up with TRBD1. The CDR3 contains 15 residues. V gave up 7 bases and J gave up 1 base; unmatched junction bases: 7. CDR1 and CDR2 from the germline V gene are SNHLY and FYNNEI. The CDR3 DNA sequence: TGTGCCAGCACCCCGACAGGGGGTCGGAACACTGAAGCTTTCTTT. Translating gives CASTPTGGRNTEAFF.